One sample yielded the 27 T cell receptor beta chains listed below, sequenced in a study of cytomegalovirus exposure and HLA in healthy donors. PCR amplification relied on 60 Vbeta primers (plus 13 Jbeta primers). Assay used: immunoSEQ multiplex PCR; TCRdb lists only in-frame clones, some missing. The sample consists of fewer than 60,000 clones, 55% to 80% of them appearing once. Input material: PBMCs. The receptors here all came from a woman between 50 and 59 years old in good health and CMV-seropositive.

This clone was counted a few times. V and J are TRBV4-1 and TRBJ1-1; 8 positions agree with TRBD1. The J segment lost 5 bases and the V segment lost 2 bases, leaving 7 bases of the junction unmatched. The V gene's germline CDR1 is MGHRA and CDR2 YSYEKL. The CDR3 runs to 15 residues. The CDR3 here is CASSQSRGRETEAFF. The CDR3 coding sequence is TGCGCCAGCAGCCAATCCAGGGGGCGAGAGACTGAAGCTTTCTTT.

Notes on this clone: At the DNA level, this CDR3 is encoded by other sequences in the same sample as well. This chain joins TRBV13 and TRBJ2-5; no definite D call. The CDR3 spans 11 residues. Trimming left V 5 bases short and J 5 bases short, with 6 bases between. Germline CDR1 is PRHDT and CDR2 is FYEKMQ (reference sequence). The CDR3 DNA follows: TGTGCCAGCAGCCTCAGGGAGACCCAGTACTTC. It translates to CASSLRETQYF. Together with reference TRBV13 and TRBJ2-5, the CDR3 gives the full variable domain: AAGVIQSPRHLIKEKRETATLKCYPIPRHDTVYWYQQGPGQDPQFLISFYEKMQSDKGSIPDRFSAQQFSDYHSELNMSSLELGDSALYFCASSLRETQYFGPGTRLLVL.

J is TRBJ2-5 and V is TRBV5-6; perhaps TRBD1 as D (5 bases). From germline, CDR1 is SGHDT and CDR2 YYEEEE. V was clipped by 0 bases and J by 6 bases, with 12 bases between them. The CDR3 has 14 residues. The CDR3 nucleotides read TGTGCCAGCAGCTTGGGGACAAACGGTCAGACCCAGTACTTC. Protein sequence: CASSLGTNGQTQYF.

The rearrangement links TRBV30 to TRBJ1-3; TRBD1 might be the D (5 bases). The CDR3 sequence is 13 residues long. The V end was cut by 2 bases, the J end by 0 bases, with 5 bases between. Germline V gene lookup returns CDR1 GTSNPN and CDR2 SVGIG (reference sequence). The CDR3 here is CAWSRGSGNTIYF. In DNA, the CDR3 is TGTGCCTGGAGTAGGGGCTCTGGAAACACCATATATTTT.

The V gene is TRBV5-1, the J gene TRBJ2-3; weak D call: TRBD1 (6 bases). The V end was cut by 4 bases, the J end by 7 bases, with 19 bases between. CDR1 is SGHRS, CDR2 YFSETQ, per germline. This CDR3 has 15 amino acids. This CDR3 reads CASSPAGDGANTQYF. CDR3 nucleotide sequence: TGCGCCAGCAGCCCGGCAGGGGACGGTGCAAATACGCAGTATTTT.

V usage is TRBV7-9 and J usage is TRBJ1-1; unclear D gene. CDR3 length equals 14 residues. Trimming took 6 bases from V and 0 from J, leaving 11 bases between them. Looked up from germline, CDR1 is SEHNR and CDR2 is FQNEAQ (reference sequence). This chain's CDR3 is CASRPGGLNTEAFF. The CDR3 coding sequence is TGTGCCAGCAGGCCTGGAGGGTTGAACACTGAAGCTTTCTTT.

The chain uses TRBV19 and TRBJ1-6; D is unresolved. Trimming left V 5 bases short and J 6 bases short, with 14 bases between. The length of the CDR3 is 15 residues. Germline CDR1 is LNHDA and CDR2 is SQIVND (reference sequence). The CDR3 region is CASSSAAAGNSPLHF. The DNA for the CDR3 is TGTGCCAGTAGTTCCGCTGCCGCCGGTAATTCACCCCTCCACTTT.

This chain links TRBV29-1 with TRBJ1-2; D is perhaps TRBD1 (5 bases). V was cut by 6 bases and J by 3 bases, with 17 bases left in between. CDR3 length: 14 residues. Germline V gene data show CDR1 as SQVTM and CDR2 as ANQGSEA. CDR3 in amino acids: CSVRWGLPHYGYTF. The DNA for the CDR3 is TGCAGCGTAAGGTGGGGCCTCCCCCACTATGGCTACACCTTC. Looking up the rest from reference TRBV29-1 and TRBJ1-2 gives the full variable domain: SAVISQKPSRDICQRGTSLTIQCQVDSQVTMMFWYRQQPGQSLTLIATANQGSEATYESGFVIDKFPISRPNLTFSTLTVSNMSPEDSSIYLCSVRWGLPHYGYTFGSGTRLTVV.

This chain uses TRBV7-2 with TRBJ2-7; D may be TRBD2 (6 bases). V lost 5 bases to trimming and J lost 7 bases, with 12 bases between them. CDR1 is SGHTA and CDR2 is FQGNSA in the germline V gene. There are 12 residues in the CDR3. The CDR3 region has the DNA TGTGCCAGCAGCCAATGGGGGGTTGAGCAGTACTTC. It encodes CASSQWGVEQYF.

Worth noting for this clone: One end of the junction fails to match germline, which may point to a read error. This chain connects TRBV2 to TRBJ1-1, with D possibly matching TRBD1 (5 bases). CDR1 and CDR2 from the germline V gene are SNHLY and FYNNEI. The CDR3 runs 16 residues. CDR3 in amino acids: CASSEVWAGRGTEASF. The CDR3, as DNA: TGTGCCAGCAGTGAAGTTTGGGCAGGGAGGGGCACTGAAGCTTCCTTT.

This rearrangement joins TRBV20-1 to TRBJ1-1; D gene ambiguous. Germline V lookup: CDR1 DFQATT, CDR2 SNEGSKA (reference sequence). The CDR3 length is 11 residues. Trimming took 5 bases from V and 0 from J, leaving 4 bases between them. CDR3 coding DNA: TGCAGTGCTGTAATGAACACTGAAGCTTTCTTT. The encoded protein is CSAVMNTEAFF.

This chain connects TRBV4-2 to TRBJ1-3, with D unresolved. This CDR3 has 19 residues. The germline V gene has CDR1 LGHNA and CDR2 YNFKEQ. Trimming pared 0 bases from V and 4 bases from J, leaving 22 bases between. The chain's CDR3 is CASSQDLLGWRVSGNTIYF. The CDR3, as DNA: TGTGCCAGCAGCCAAGACCTTTTGGGTTGGAGGGTTTCAGGAAACACCATATATTTT.

The chain has TRBV28 and TRBJ2-1; 10 nucleotides agree with TRBD2. The CDR3 runs to 15 residues. Trimming cost V 4 bases and J 2 bases; bases outside gene matches: 2. Looked up from germline, CDR1 is MDHEN and CDR2 is SYDVKM. The CDR3 is CASSWGTSAYNEQFF. DNA of the CDR3: TGTGCCAGCAGTTGGGGGACTAGCGCCTACAATGAGCAGTTCTTC.

The J gene is TRBJ2-5, the V gene TRBV5-6, with 11 bases fitting TRBD1. The end of the DNA fits TRBJ2-7 better, so the J call may be wrong. Germline V CDR1 and CDR2: SGHDT, YYEEEE. The CDR3 totals 14 residues. The CDR3 DNA sequence: TGTGCCAGCAGCGTGGGACAGGGGGATTACGAGCAGTACTTC. Protein sequence: CASSVGQGDYEQYF.

This clone was seen a handful of times. The V and J genes are TRBV10-3 and TRBJ1-3; 7 bases line up with TRBD1. The germline gives CDR1 ENHRY, CDR2 SYGVKD. The CDR3 has 21 amino acids. The trim removed 0 bases at V and 0 bases at J, leaving 17 bases unmatched. CDR3 loop: CAISESLWGQSYQSSGNTIYF. CDR3 DNA sequence: TGTGCCATCAGTGAGTCGCTTTGGGGACAGTCCTACCAAAGCTCTGGAAACACCATATATTTT.

The genes are TRBV7-9 and TRBJ1-1; D call uncertain. This CDR3 has 13 residues. Germline V lookup: CDR1 SEHNR, CDR2 FQNEAQ (reference sequence). V was trimmed by 3 bases and J by 2 bases, leaving 7 bases between them. CDR3 DNA: TGTGCCAGCAGCTTCACATCAAACACTGAAGCTTTCTTT. Encoded protein: CASSFTSNTEAFF.

J is TRBJ2-5 and V is TRBV11-2; D remains unclear. V shed 1 base and J shed 4 bases, with 4 bases lying between them. The germline V gene has CDR1 SGHAT and CDR2 FQNNGV. This CDR3 comprises 12 residues. The CDR3 spells CASSLVRETQYF. The CDR3 DNA is TGTGCCAGCAGCTTAGTCCGAGAGACCCAGTACTTC.

This clone was seen more than once but under ten times. The chain uses TRBV2 and TRBJ1-2; weak D call: TRBD1 (6 bases). Germline V gene lookup returns CDR1 SNHLY and CDR2 FYNNEI. This CDR3 is 14 amino acids long. Between the trimmed V and J ends, which lost 7 bases and 4 bases, there was a span of 16 bases. CDR3 nucleotides: TGTGCCAGCATGAAGGGGGGGAATAGCTATGGCTACACCTTC. This encodes CASMKGGNSYGYTF.

The rearrangement uses TRBV4-2 and TRBJ2-5, with D maybe TRBD1 (6 bases). Germline V CDR1 and CDR2: LGHNA, YNFKEQ. Trimming left V 4 bases short and J 2 bases short, with 11 bases between. The CDR3 contains 14 residues. The CDR3 protein is CASSPRGQQETQYF. The CDR3 coding sequence is TGTGCCAGCAGCCCCCGAGGACAGCAAGAGACCCAGTACTTC.

V is TRBV29-1 and J is TRBJ2-5; D is possibly TRBD1 (6 bases). V was cut by 5 bases and J by 2 bases, with 9 bases left in between. CDR3 length equals 12 residues. The germline V gene encodes CDR1 SQVTM and CDR2 ANQGSEA. The CDR3 DNA sequence: TGCAGCGTTTACGGACAGCAAGAGACCCAGTACTTC. Its protein is CSVYGQQETQYF.

This clone was found a few times. The chain recombines TRBV11-2 with TRBJ2-1; the match to TRBD2 covers 8 bases. Trimming cost V 4 bases and J 2 bases; bases outside gene matches: 4. The germline gives CDR1 SGHAT, CDR2 FQNNGV. This CDR3 spans 15 amino acids. The CDR3 bases are TGTGCCAGCAGCTCCGCGGGGGGTGCCTACAATGAGCAGTTCTTC. Protein sequence: CASSSAGGAYNEQFF.

DNA for the CDR3: TGTGCCAGCAGCTCGACTAGATACGAGCAGTACTTC. Protein product: CASSSTRYEQYF. This rearrangement joins TRBV5-5 to TRBJ2-7; the D gene is possibly TRBD2 (6 bases). The germline V and J ends were trimmed by 3 bases and 4 bases, with 8 bases remaining between them. This CDR3 contains 12 residues. Germline assignment: CDR1 SGHKS and CDR2 YYEKEE (reference sequence).

This chain links TRBV7-9 with TRBJ2-3; TRBD2 matches 8 bases. The CDR3 extends over 15 amino acids. J lost 2 bases, V lost 4 bases, and 5 bases had no gene match. Germline V gene data show CDR1 as SEHNR and CDR2 as FQNEAQ (reference sequence). CDR3 DNA: TGTGCCAGCAGCTCCCGGCGGGGGGTCACAGATACGCAGTATTTT. Translation: CASSSRRGVTDTQYF.

The chain uses TRBV29-1 and TRBJ2-3; D is perhaps TRBD1 (6 bases). Trimming cost V 8 bases and J 8 bases, with 26 bases left between them. Germline loops: CDR1 SQVTM, CDR2 ANQGSEA. This CDR3 has 15 residues. The CDR3 nucleotides are TGCAGCTTACTAGTAGGGGGACCGACAACGACTACGCAGTATTTT. It specifies CSLLVGGPTTTTQYF.

The chain employs TRBV7-8 and TRBJ1-6; 8 nucleotides line up with TRBD1. The germline V gene has CDR1 SGHVS and CDR2 FQNEAQ. The CDR3 sequence is 16 residues long. The J segment lost 7 bases and the V segment lost 4 bases, leaving 9 bases of the junction unmatched. The CDR3 region has the DNA TGTGCCAGCAGCTCCATTTTGAACAGGGGGAATTCACCCCTCCACTTT. This translates into CASSSILNRGNSPLHF.

The chain carries TRBV2 and TRBJ2-3, with 8 bases that match TRBD2. Germline lookup yields CDR1 SNHLY and CDR2 FYNNEI. The CDR3 spans 18 residues. The junction had 9 bases not matched to a gene; V was cut back by 1 base and J by 0 bases. The CDR3 DNA sequence: TGTGCCAGCAGTGAAGTAATCGGATTAGCGGGGAGCACAGATACGCAGTATTTT. Residues: CASSEVIGLAGSTDTQYF.

This clone has a handful of counts. The V call is TRBV11-2, the J call TRBJ2-5; 14 bases are a match to TRBD2. After removal of 3 bases from V and 2 bases from J, the junction contained 2 bases not matched to a gene. CDR1 and CDR2 (germline): SGHAT, FQNNGV. This CDR3 contains 16 residues. In DNA form, the CDR3 reads TGTGCCAGCAGCTTGGGACTAGCGGGGGAGCAAGAGACCCAGTACTTC. Translation gives CASSLGLAGEQETQYF.